This TCR beta chain came from a study of early T cells in non-severe SARS-CoV-2 infection. Unique molecular identifiers were attached to individual cDNA molecules. Using its own MiXCR run on the 5' RACE reads, TCRdb lists one record per CDR3 protein. This table holds about 64,000 distinct CDR3 sequences, 20% to 25% found once. This CDR3 has 15 amino acids. After removal of 6 bases from V and 4 bases from J, the junction contained 6 bases not matched to a gene. This sequence joins TRBV12-3 or TRBV12-4 and TRBJ2-1, with 10 nucleotides matching TRBD1. This specimen was whole blood, taken at baseline. This clonotype was obtained from an adult who was a healthcare worker with PCR-confirmed SARS-CoV-2 infection or an uninfected control (not recorded which). The CDR3 DNA reads TGTGCCAGCAGACCTGGACAGGGGGAGTACAATGAGCAGTTCTTC. Its protein is CASRPGQGEYNEQFF.